Listed here are 17 T cell receptor beta chains from one sample, sequenced in a study of post-analysis software for immune sequencing data. Unique molecular identifiers were carried by the TCR beta cDNA libraries. TCRdb recomputed calls from the PCR reads with MiXCR, one row per CDR3 protein. The profile covers roughly 570,000 distinct CDR3 sequences, with roughly 34% appearing a single time and around 6% taken by the ten largest. These receptors' targets are unknown. Whole-study results and caveats: Controls showed lower frequencies than patients for roughly 5 TRBV segments, and TRBV5-6, TRBV5-1 and TRBV20-1 were among these.

The sample was blood. These receptor sequences come from a girl aged 2 to 17 with multiple sclerosis.

A note on this clonotype: Its ends do not fully match the called genes, so a read error is possible. This sequence joins TRBV20-1 and TRBJ1-5; weak D call: TRBD1 (6 bases). The V gene's germline CDR1 is DFQATT and CDR2 SNEGSKA (reference sequence). The CDR3 covers 14 residues. The CDR3 protein is CSVRSGDTHQPQHF. CDR3 coding DNA: TGCAGTGTTAGATCAGGGGACACCCATCAGCCCCAGCATTTT.

This clonotype was found many times. The V gene is TRBV6-5, the J gene TRBJ2-7; D is perhaps TRBD1 (6 bases). Trimming left V 0 bases short and J 2 bases short, with 8 bases between. CDR3 length equals 14 residues. Germline values: CDR1 MNHEY, CDR2 SVGAGI. CDR3 in DNA: TGTGCCAGCAGTTACTCGGGGGCCACCTACGAGCAGTACTTC. Translation gives CASSYSGATYEQYF.

The chain employs TRBV6-6 and TRBJ1-2; a possible D gene is TRBD1 (5 bases). The CDR3 runs 11 residues. Deletions cut 11 bases from V and 4 bases from J, with 11 bases between. CDR1 is MNHNY and CDR2 is SVGAGI in the germline V gene (reference sequence). The DNA of the CDR3 is TGTGCCTCCGGAGGGGTCTATGGCTACACCTTC. Its translation: CASGGVYGYTF.

The chain uses TRBV20-1 and TRBJ1-5; D perhaps matches TRBD1 (6 bases). The CDR3 sequence is 15 residues long. The V gene's germline CDR1 is DFQATT and CDR2 SNEGSKA (reference sequence). V was pared by 5 bases and J by 6 bases, with 20 bases between. This chain's CDR3 is CSAAPWGQRTQPQHF. The CDR3 DNA follows: TGCAGTGCTGCCCCTTGGGGGCAGCGGACTCAGCCCCAGCATTTT.

The J gene is TRBJ1-5, the V gene TRBV6-2 or TRBV6-3; D is undetermined. Trimming removed 0 bases from V and 2 bases from J, with 8 bases in between. Looked up from germline, CDR1 is MNHEY and CDR2 is SVGEGT. This CDR3 is built from 15 residues. The CDR3, as DNA: TGTGCCAGCAGTTACTCAGGGAATCGCAATCAGCCCCAGCATTTT. Protein product: CASSYSGNRNQPQHF.

Points on this clonotype: Relative to the germline gene, one junction end is altered; a read error may explain this. The gene calls are TRBV28 and TRBJ2-1; no clear D gene. The CDR3 contains 15 residues. CDR1 and CDR2 (germline): MDHEN, SYDVKM. CDR3: CTSSTTMSSYNEQFF. The CDR3 DNA sequence: TGTACCAGCAGTACCACGATGAGCTCCTACAATGAGCAGTTCTTC.

The J gene is TRBJ2-7, the V gene TRBV20-1; TRBD1 aligns across 12 bases. CDR3 length equals 15 residues. Germline V gene data show CDR1 as DFQATT and CDR2 as SNEGSKA (reference sequence). V gave up 3 bases and J gave up 7 bases; unmatched junction bases: 10. Here the CDR3 DNA reads TGCAGTGCTAGGGAACCGGGACAGGGGGCGAGAGAGCAGTACTTC. It translates to CSAREPGQGAREQYF.

The CDR3 region is CASSLNRVSYNEQFF. CDR3 sequence (DNA): TGTGCCAGCAGTTTAAACAGGGTCTCTTACAATGAGCAGTTCTTC. V and J are TRBV12-3 or TRBV12-4 and TRBJ2-1; a possible D gene is TRBD1 (6 bases). The germline V and J ends were trimmed by 2 bases and 4 bases, with 12 bases remaining between them. This CDR3 has 15 amino acids.

For this clonotype: It may be a read error: a sequence one base away is much more abundant. This sequence joins TRBV29-1 and TRBJ2-3, with D perhaps matching TRBD1 (5 bases). The germline gives CDR1 SQVTM, CDR2 ANQGSEA. Trimming shortened V by 6 bases and J by 2 bases, and 15 bases separated the two germline ends. The CDR3 is 14 residues long. The CDR3 loop is CSVTAGSITDTQYF. The CDR3, as DNA: TGCAGCGTCACTGCAGGGTCAATCACAGATACGCAGTATTTT.

This clonotype has only a few counts. CDR3 in amino acids: CSVDYRGSYGYTF. The CDR3 coding sequence is TGCAGCGTTGATTACAGGGGCAGCTATGGCTACACCTTC. The V and J genes are TRBV29-1 and TRBJ1-2; TRBD1 aligns across 7 bases. CDR1 SQVTM and CDR2 ANQGSEA come from the germline V gene. The ends lost 3 bases at V and 4 bases at J; junction bases unmatched: 5. The CDR3 spans 13 residues.

The rearrangement uses TRBV4-2 and TRBJ2-5; D is perhaps TRBD2 (5 bases). The CDR3 covers 15 residues. Trimming stripped 6 bases from V and 0 bases from J, with 14 bases between. CDR1 and CDR2 from the germline V gene are LGHNA and YNFKEQ. The CDR3 region has the DNA TGTGCCAGCAGTCGATCCGGGGAGTACCAAGAGACCCAGTACTTC. This codes for CASSRSGEYQETQYF.

This clonotype was recorded only once. This sequence joins TRBV5-1 and TRBJ1-1, with D possibly TRBD1 on 5 matching bases. CDR1 and CDR2 from the germline V gene are SGHRS and YFSETQ. CDR3 length: 12 residues. Trimming pared 3 bases from V and 6 bases from J, leaving 9 bases between. CDR3 loop: CASSSTGAEAFF. The CDR3 bases are TGCGCCAGCAGCTCCACGGGGGCTGAAGCTTTCTTT. The complete variable domain, with remaining parts taken from reference TRBV5-1 and TRBJ1-1, reads KAGVTQTPRYLIKTRGQQVTLSCSPISGHRSVSWYQQTPGQGLQFLFEYFSETQRNKGNFPGRFSGRQFSNSRSEMNVSTLELGDSALYLCASSSTGAEAFFGQGTRLTVV.

At least ten counts were recorded for this clonotype. The rearrangement uses TRBV9 and TRBJ2-2; D is undetermined. CDR1 is SGDLS, CDR2 YYNGEE, per germline. The V end was cut by 0 bases, the J end by 2 bases, with 11 bases between. The CDR3 is 16 amino acids. The DNA for the CDR3 is TGTGCCAGCAGCGTAGGAACGATAATTAACACCGGGGAGCTGTTTTTT. Translating it yields CASSVGTIINTGELFF.

The rearrangement links TRBV6-6 to TRBJ2-2; D unresolved. Trimming took 1 base from V and 5 from J, leaving 5 bases between them. Germline values: CDR1 MNHNY, CDR2 SVGAGI (reference sequence). The CDR3 totals 13 residues. The DNA of the CDR3 is TGTGCCAGCAGTTACTTGGTAACCGGGGAGCTGTTTTTT. The encoded protein is CASSYLVTGELFF.

This clonotype was seen only a few times. CDR3 DNA: TGTGCCAGTAGTATTGGGACAGATACCTACAATGAGCAGTTCTTC. Its protein is CASSIGTDTYNEQFF. The rearrangement uses TRBV19 and TRBJ2-1, with TRBD1 matching 7 bases. Germline trimming cut 3 bases from V and 2 bases from J; bases unmatched to any gene: 4. Germline V lookup: CDR1 LNHDA, CDR2 SQIVND (reference sequence). This CDR3 has 15 amino acids.

The CDR3 region is CASSSKGGKRGGVNEQFF. CDR3 sequence (DNA): TGCGCCAGCAGCTCGAAGGGGGGCAAGCGGGGGGGCGTCAATGAGCAGTTCTTC. V is TRBV5-1 and J is TRBJ2-1; 10 bases agree with TRBD2. Germline lookup yields CDR1 SGHRS and CDR2 YFSETQ. After removal of 3 bases from V and 6 bases from J, the junction contained 15 bases not matched to a gene. The CDR3 is 18 amino acids.

This clonotype was seen a few times. This chain's CDR3 is CSASLNRDSNQPQHF. DNA of the CDR3: TGCAGTGCTAGCCTTAACCGGGACAGCAATCAGCCCCAGCATTTT. This chain links TRBV20-1 with TRBJ1-5; a possible D gene is TRBD1 (5 bases). The V and J ends lost 3 bases and 1 base respectively, with 13 bases between them. Looked up from germline, CDR1 is DFQATT and CDR2 is SNEGSKA (reference sequence). This CDR3 comprises 15 residues.